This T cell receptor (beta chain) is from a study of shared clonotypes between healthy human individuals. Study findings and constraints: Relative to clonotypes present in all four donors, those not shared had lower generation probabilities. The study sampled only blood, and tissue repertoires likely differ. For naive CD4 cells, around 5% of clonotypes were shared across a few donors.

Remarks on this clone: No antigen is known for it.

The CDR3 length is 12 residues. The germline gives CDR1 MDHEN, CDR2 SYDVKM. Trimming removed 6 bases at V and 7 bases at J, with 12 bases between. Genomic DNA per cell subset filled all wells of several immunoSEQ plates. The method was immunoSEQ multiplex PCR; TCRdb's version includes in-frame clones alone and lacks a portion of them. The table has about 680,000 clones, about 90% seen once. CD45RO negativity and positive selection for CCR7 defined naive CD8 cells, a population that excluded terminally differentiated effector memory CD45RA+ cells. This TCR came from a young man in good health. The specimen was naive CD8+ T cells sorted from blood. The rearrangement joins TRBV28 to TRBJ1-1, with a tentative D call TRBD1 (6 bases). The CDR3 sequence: CASRDPGVEAFF. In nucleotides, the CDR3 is TGTGCCAGCAGAGACCCAGGGGTTGAAGCTTTCTTT. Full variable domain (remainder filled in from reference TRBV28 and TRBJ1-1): DVKVTQSSRYLVKRTGEKVFLECVQDMDHENMFWYRQDPGLGLRLIYFSYDVKMKEKGDIPEGYSVSREKKERFSLILESASTNQTSMYLCASRDPGVEAFFGQGTRLTVV.